The present TCR beta chain was sequenced within a study of T-cell reconstitution after alpha-beta-depleted transplantation in children. Study results and caveats: Most T-cell counts and diversity one year after the transplant came from T cells that were newly produced. Two months or so post-transplant, alpha-beta T cells reportedly derived from several hundred expanded graft clones.

Unique molecular identifiers tagged the TCRbeta library. TCRdb passed the PCR reads through MiXCR, listing each CDR3 protein once. The repertoire includes roughly 30,000 distinct CDR3 sequences, over 6.5% of them detected once, and around 25% sits in the top ten. The CDR3 contains 15 residues. The V and J ends lost 6 bases and 6 bases, in that order; junction bases with no gene match: 10. This clonotype was seen ten or more times. The antigen is unknown. This rearrangement joins TRBV12-3 or TRBV12-4 to TRBJ2-2, with TRBD2 matching over 7 bases. The input for sequencing was peripheral blood, taken 60 days after TCRalphabeta/CD19-depleted stem cell transplant. The receptor's source is a child under two years old who had a stem cell transplant for acute myeloid leukemia, so the T cells may come from the graft donor. CDR3 region: CASRAGRRFPGELFF. The CDR3 nucleotides read TGTGCCAGCAGAGCGGGACGGCGTTTTCCCGGGGAGCTGTTTTTT.